This T cell receptor beta chain was observed in a study of early T cells in non-severe SARS-CoV-2 infection. The study's findings and limits: VDJdb-based matching was biased toward anti-spike CD8 responses and missed private and CD4 specificities.

This clonotype was detected only a few times. Its target is not known. Each cDNA molecule carried a unique molecular identifier. MiXCR was run by TCRdb on the 5' RACE reads, yielding one entry per CDR3 protein. The sample includes 45,000 to 55,000 distinct CDR3 sequences, over 7.5% of them seen just once. The CDR3 contains 13 residues. The V end was cut by 7 bases, the J end by 4 bases, with 16 bases between. The V gene's germline CDR1 is DFQATT and CDR2 SNEGSKA (reference sequence). The chain joins TRBV20-1 to TRBJ1-2; D might be TRBD1 (5 bases). Sample: whole blood. This clonotype was obtained from an adult who was a healthcare worker with PCR-confirmed SARS-CoV-2 infection or an uninfected control (not recorded which). Here the CDR3 DNA reads TGCAGTGTAGACGGTCGGCAGGGCTATGGCTACACCTTC. Amino acids: CSVDGRQGYGYTF.